This TCR beta chain was documented in a study of monozygotic twins with inflammatory bowel disease. The V gene's germline CDR1 is MDHEN and CDR2 SYDVKM. This CDR3 is built from 16 residues. Following a re-call of the 5' RACE reads, TCRdb has one entry per CDR3 protein and lacks DNA. The table counts some 450,000 distinct CDR3 sequences; about 2.3% lies in the top ten. The V call is TRBV28, the J call TRBJ2-3; TCRdb's D gene call, TRBD2, goes unchecked for lack of DNA. The receptor was isolated from a human donor with ulcerative colitis or Crohn's disease, or a healthy co-twin of an affected twin (not recorded which). Specimen: blood. CDR3 protein: CATGDGISGRTDTQYF.